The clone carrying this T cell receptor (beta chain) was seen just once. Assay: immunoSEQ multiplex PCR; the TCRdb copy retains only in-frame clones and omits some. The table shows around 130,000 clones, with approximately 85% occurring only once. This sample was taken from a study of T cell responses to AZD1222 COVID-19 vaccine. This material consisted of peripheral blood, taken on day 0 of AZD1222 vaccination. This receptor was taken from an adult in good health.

This CDR3 is CASSLAGLATLDEQFF. The CDR3 DNA sequence: TGTGCCAGCAGCTTGGCGGGACTAGCGACCTTGGATGAGCAGTTCTTC. V usage is TRBV11-1 and J usage is TRBJ2-1; TRBD2 matches 10 bases. Germline CDR1 and CDR2: SGHAT and FQDESV (reference sequence). The length of the CDR3 is 16 residues. Trimming removed 3 bases from V and 8 bases from J; junction bases left unmatched: 10. Drawing the rest from reference TRBV11-1 and TRBJ2-1, the complete variable domain is EAEVAQSPRYKITEKSQAVAFWCDPISGHATLYWYRQILGQGPELLVQFQDESVVDDSQLPKDRFSAERLKGVDSTLKIQPAELGDSAMYLCASSLAGLATLDEQFFGPGTRLTVL.